This TCR beta chain originates from a study of cytomegalovirus exposure and HLA in healthy donors. Study-level background: Among the 350 to 400 donors who were genotyped, about 84% fell in the genetic ancestry cluster that is associated with self-reported Caucasian donors. Points from the study as a whole: Among the CMV-associated chains, a few were confirmed in vitro as specific for CMV antigens. A later analysis found that most CMV-associated TCR beta chains appeared HLA-restricted.

The donors comprised healthy bone marrow donors. The CDR3 consists of 13 residues. V was clipped by 7 bases and J by 6 bases; unmatched bases: 6. Germline V gene sequence: CDR1 MDHEN, CDR2 SYDVKM. Of note for this clone: Its antigen is as yet unknown.

The PCR used 60 Vbeta and 13 Jbeta primers. The assay was immunoSEQ multiplex PCR, and TCRdb's table has in-frame clones only and misses some. The table shows about 160,000 clones, with around 84% occurring only once. J is TRBJ2-1 and V is TRBV28; TRBD1 aligns across 7 bases. The origin of this receptor is a man in his late teens or twenties in good health and CMV-seronegative. Material: PBMCs. As DNA, the CDR3 is TGTGCCAGCACCGACAGGGTCTCCAATGAGCAGTTCTTC. Protein sequence: CASTDRVSNEQFF.